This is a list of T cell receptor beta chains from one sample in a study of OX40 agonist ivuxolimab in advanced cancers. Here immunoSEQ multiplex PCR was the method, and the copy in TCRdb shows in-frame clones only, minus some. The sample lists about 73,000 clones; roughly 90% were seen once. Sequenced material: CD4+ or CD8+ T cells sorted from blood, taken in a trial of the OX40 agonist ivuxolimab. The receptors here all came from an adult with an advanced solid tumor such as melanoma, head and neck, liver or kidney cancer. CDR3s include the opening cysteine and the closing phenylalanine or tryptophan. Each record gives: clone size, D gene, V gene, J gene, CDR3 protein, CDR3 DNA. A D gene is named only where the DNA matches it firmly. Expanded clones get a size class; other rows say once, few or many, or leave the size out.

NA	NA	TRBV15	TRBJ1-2	CATRGGYTF	TGTGCCACCAGGGGTGGCTACACCTTC
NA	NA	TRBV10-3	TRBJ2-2	CAISAGTVNTGELFF	TGTGCCATCAGTGCTGGAACAGTAAACACCGGGGAGCTGTTTTTT
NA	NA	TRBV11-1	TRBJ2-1	CASSLVVDRLTNEQFF	TGTGCCAGCAGCTTAGTTGTTGACAGATTAACCAATGAGCAGTTCTTC
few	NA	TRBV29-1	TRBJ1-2	CSAETGRGGYTF	TGCAGCGCCGAGACCGGGAGGGGTGGCTACACCTTC
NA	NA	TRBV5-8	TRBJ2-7	CASSLGYGAGVPSYEQYF	TGTGCCAGCAGCTTGGGTTATGGTGCAGGGGTACCCTCCTACGAGCAGTACTTC
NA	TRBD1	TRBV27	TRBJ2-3	CASSIGQGGPDTQYF	TGTGCCAGCAGTATAGGACAGGGAGGCCCAGATACGCAGTATTTT
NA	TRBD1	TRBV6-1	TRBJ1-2	CASSGQGAGNYGYTF	TGTGCCAGCAGTGGACAGGGGGCCGGTAACTATGGCTACACCTTC
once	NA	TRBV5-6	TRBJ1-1	CASSNPGQTEAFF	TGTGCCAGCAGCAACCCTGGTCAAACTGAAGCTTTCTTT
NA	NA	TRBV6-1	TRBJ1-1	CASRRSENTEAFF	TGTGCCAGCCGACGATCAGAGAACACTGAAGCTTTCTTT
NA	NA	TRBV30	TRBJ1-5	CAWSVGAMRAGNQPQHF	TGTGCCTGGAGTGTAGGGGCCATGAGGGCCGGCAATCAGCCCCAGCATTTT
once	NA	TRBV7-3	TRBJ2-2	CASSLNPGADGELFF	TGTGCCAGCAGCTTAAATCCCGGGGCGGACGGGGAGCTGTTTTTT
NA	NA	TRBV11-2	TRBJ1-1	CASSVRTKNTEAFF	TGTGCCAGCAGCGTACGGACGAAGAACACTGAAGCTTTCTTT
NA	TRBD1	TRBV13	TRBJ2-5	CASSLGQGAWETQYF	TGTGCCAGCAGCTTAGGCCAGGGGGCTTGGGAGACCCAGTACTTC
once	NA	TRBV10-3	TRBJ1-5	CAIRAAGEGNQPQHF	TGTGCCATCAGGGCGGCGGGGGAGGGCAATCAGCCCCAGCATTTT
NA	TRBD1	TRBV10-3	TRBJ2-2	CAIRPGQGNTGELFF	TGTGCCATCAGACCGGGACAGGGGAACACCGGGGAGCTGTTTTTT
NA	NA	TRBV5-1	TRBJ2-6	CASSLDAGSGANVLTF	TGCGCCAGCAGCTTGGATGCAGGGAGTGGGGCCAACGTCCTGACTTTC
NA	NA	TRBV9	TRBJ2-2	CASSVDSLANTGELFF	TGTGCCAGCAGCGTGGACTCTCTGGCGAACACCGGGGAGCTGTTTTTT
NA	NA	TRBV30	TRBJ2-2	CAWSRDSTGELFF	TGTGCCTGGAGTCGGGACTCCACCGGGGAGCTGTTTTTT
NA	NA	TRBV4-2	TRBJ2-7	CASSQVGPWDDEQYF	TGTGCCAGCAGCCAAGTGGGTCCTTGGGACGACGAGCAGTACTTC